This T cell receptor (beta chain) stems from a study of CD4 T cells in relation to SARS-CoV-2 and coronaviruses (dated by TCRdb to about 2021). The study in broad terms: Shared crossreactive spike epitopes were mapped to their HLA restriction using patient-derived lymphoblastoid cell lines. A different TCR-beta assay, based on Illumina, was used to sequence expansion assays from other donors in the study. At the level of individual TCR clonotypes, the study measured memory CD4+ T cell crossreactivity between SARS-CoV-2 spike protein and common cold coronavirus spike proteins. Samples from a few pre-COVID donors and the naive versus memory experiments were sequenced with the Adaptive Biotechnologies TCR-sequencing kit; other data were Illumina-based.

Broader findings and caveats from the paper: Crossreactivity analysis was centred on spike protein, so crossreactivity against other viral proteins was not assessed. Naive versus memory sequencing indicated that memory recall responses, rather than primary responses primed during culture, are detected by the assay. Memory CD4+ clonotypes crossrecognizing SARS-CoV-2 and at least one common cold coronavirus spike were found in approximately 60% of donors. The study was constrained by small numbers of patients and of tested TCRs. Compared with monoreactive clones, crossreactive clones had significantly weaker SARS-CoV-2-driven expansion, a result consistent with antigenic imprinting. Pre-pandemic and post-infection samples were not both contributed by any donor, so tracing of the source of pre-existing responses was limited.

For this clone: Its antigen specificity is not known. The input lacks base qualities; no much larger clone sits a single base away.

CD4+ T cells from unexposed donors were collected before the COVID-19 pandemic (2011-2018). Naive and memory CD4+ T cells were separated from cryopreserved PBMCs by CD4 enrichment followed by EasySep naive CD4+ T cell enrichment. The leukapheresis product for the unexposed donors was obtained through commercial purchase. Ficoll-Paque PLUS gradient centrifugation was used to isolate PBMCs from either whole blood or leukapheresis product. PBMCs were either used fresh in the expansion assay or cryopreserved at -140 degrees C. The QIAamp Micro DNA Kit was used to extract genomic DNA from the CD4+ T cells. Deep-resolution immunoSEQ TCR-beta sequencing was performed on DNA from uncultured naive and memory CD4+ T cells. The original methods were these. During preprocessing, nonproductive sequences were removed, as were CDR3s that did not start with C, did not end with F or W, or were shorter than 7 amino acids. Cultured and uncultured naive and memory CD4+ repertoires were searched for previously identified spike- and CEF-reactive CDR3s. CDR3 homology was quantified as pairwise Levenshtein distance, calculated with the stringdist R package after three terminal residues were trimmed from each end. In its TCRdb copy, this immuneACCESS table keeps in-frame sequences only and misses some clones. Where compared with another copy, unresolved V genes explain less than half of these, and the others have no known cause. V and J calls and clone size follow that table, whereas D and trimming were derived from the DNA. Counted in this sample were about 59,000 clones; roughly 85% of them appeared once. 1.3% to 1.5% of the sample is held by the ten biggest clonotypes.

Trimming takes 5 bases from V and 6 bases from J, and the germline ends sit 8 bases apart. Reading from cysteine to phenylalanine, the CDR3 counts 11 amino acids. Solely the CDR3 DNA is kept, with 33 bases framed from the first base. From a lookup of the germline V gene (reference sequence), CDR1 and CDR2 are GTSNPN and SVGIG. This chain joins TRBV30 to TRBJ1-5; there is no confident call for the D gene. Material: memory CD4+ T cells from PBMCs. The label giving this sample's cell subset or site can be read as: memory (non-naive) CD4+ T cells. The clonotype was recovered from a human donor in good health. The CDR3 region has the sequence CAWSVGQPQHF. The nucleotide sequence reads as follows: TGTGCCTGGTCAGTAGGTCAGCCCCAGCATTTT.